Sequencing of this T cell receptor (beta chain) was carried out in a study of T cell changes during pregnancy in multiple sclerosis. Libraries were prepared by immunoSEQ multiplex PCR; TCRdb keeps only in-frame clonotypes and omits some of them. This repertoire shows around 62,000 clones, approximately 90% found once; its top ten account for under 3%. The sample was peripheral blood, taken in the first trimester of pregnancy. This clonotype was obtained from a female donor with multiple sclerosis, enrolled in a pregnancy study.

CDR3 nucleotide sequence: TGTGCCAGCAGCCTTAGTGGAAACACCATATATTTT. Translated: CASSLSGNTIYF. This chain connects TRBV11-2 to TRBJ1-3; unclear D gene. Looked up from germline, CDR1 is SGHAT and CDR2 is FQNNGV. The CDR3 is 12 amino acids. The V gene lost 5 bases and the J gene lost 3 bases, with 5 bases spanning the gap.